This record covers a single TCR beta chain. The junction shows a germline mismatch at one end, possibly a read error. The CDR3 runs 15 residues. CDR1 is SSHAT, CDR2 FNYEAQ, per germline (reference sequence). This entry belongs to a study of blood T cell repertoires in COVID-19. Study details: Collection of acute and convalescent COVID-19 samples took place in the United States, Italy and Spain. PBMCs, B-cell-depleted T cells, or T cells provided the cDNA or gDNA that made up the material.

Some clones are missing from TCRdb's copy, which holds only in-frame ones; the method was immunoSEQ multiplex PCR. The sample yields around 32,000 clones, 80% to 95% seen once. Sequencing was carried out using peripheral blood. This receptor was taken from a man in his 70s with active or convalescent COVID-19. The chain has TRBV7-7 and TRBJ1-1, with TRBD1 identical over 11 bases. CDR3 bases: TGTGCTAGCAGCCACCTGGGACAGGGGGTGACTGAAGCTTTCTTT. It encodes CASSHLGQGVTEAFF.